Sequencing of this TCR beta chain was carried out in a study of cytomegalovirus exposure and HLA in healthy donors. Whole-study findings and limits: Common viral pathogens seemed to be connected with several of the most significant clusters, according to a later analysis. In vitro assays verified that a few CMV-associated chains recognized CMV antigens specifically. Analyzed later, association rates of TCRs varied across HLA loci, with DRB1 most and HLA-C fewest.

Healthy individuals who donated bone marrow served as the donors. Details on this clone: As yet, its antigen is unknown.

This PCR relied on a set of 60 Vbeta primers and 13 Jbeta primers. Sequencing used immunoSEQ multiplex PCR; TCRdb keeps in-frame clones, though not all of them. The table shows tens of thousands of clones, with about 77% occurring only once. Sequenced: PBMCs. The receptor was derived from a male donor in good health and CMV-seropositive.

The CDR3 loop is CASSRDIHGYTF. As DNA, the CDR3 is TGTGCCAGCAGCAGAGACATCCATGGCTACACCTTC. This chain uses TRBV7-9 with TRBJ1-2; D is undetermined. Germline V lookup: CDR1 SEHNR, CDR2 FQNEAQ (reference sequence). This CDR3 has 12 amino acids. V lost 5 bases, J lost 6 bases, and 10 bases lay in between.